Each of the 29 T cell receptor beta chains below was sequenced from the same sample in a study of Graves' ophthalmopathy and Graves' hyperthyroidism. Amplification of the TCR beta CDR3 regions used RNA transcripts (as template). The workflow started with a first-round RT-PCR run with HTBI primers and then moved on to a second-round multiplex PCR. TCRdb re-called the multiplex PCR reads with MiXCR, one entry per CDR3 protein. This sample carries approximately 700,000 distinct CDR3 sequences, approximately 40% of them seen once, and the ten largest clones take approximately 43%. Sample: peripheral blood. The receptors were sampled from an adult man with Graves' ophthalmopathy.

Notes on this clonotype: A much larger clone lies one base from this, so it may be a read error. This chain joins TRBV12-3 or TRBV12-4 and TRBJ1-6; TRBD1 matches at 8 bases. This CDR3 region has 16 residues. Unmatched junction bases numbered 9, after V lost 5 bases and J lost 6 bases. The CDR3 loop is CASSQNQGARNSPLHF. CDR3 coding DNA: TGTGCCAGCAGTCAGAACCAGGGGGCCCGTAATTCACCCCTCCACTTT.

This rearrangement joins TRBV20-1 to TRBJ2-2; TRBD2 matches at 7 bases. Trimming removed 5 bases from V and 0 bases from J; junction bases left unmatched: 12. This CDR3 has 17 amino acids. Germline-derived CDR1 and CDR2 are DFQATT and SNEGSKA (reference sequence). The CDR3 spells CSALLGLAVTNTGELFF. In nucleotides, the CDR3 is TGCAGTGCTCTCCTCGGGCTAGCGGTTACGAACACCGGGGAGCTGTTTTTT.

A single count supports this clonotype. The chain is built from TRBV7-2 and TRBJ2-7, with TRBD1 matching 7 bases. CDR1 is SGHTA and CDR2 is FQGNSA in the germline V gene. Unmatched junction bases numbered 10, after V lost 4 bases and J lost 4 bases. The CDR3 loop spans 15 amino acids. CDR3 sequence reads: CASSWGQTPSYEQYF. CDR3 coding DNA: TGTGCCAGCAGCTGGGGACAGACACCTTCATACGAGCAGTACTTC.

Remarks on this clonotype: A much bigger clone sits one base away, suggesting this may be a read error. Without the conserved terminal phenylalanine or tryptophan, this CDR3 likely stems from a read error. The J gene is TRBJ2-5, the V gene TRBV24-1; the match to TRBD2 covers 12 bases. With 4 bases clipped from V and 5 bases from J, the junction kept 7 bases outside the gene matches. The CDR3 is made up of 16 amino acids. CDR1 and CDR2 (germline): KGHDR, SFDVKD. The CDR3 sequence is CATSEPSGGAQETQYS. CDR3 bases: TGTGCCACCAGTGAACCTAGCGGGGGGGCCCAGGAGACCCAGTACTCC.

This clonotype has just a few counts. The chain couples TRBV27 to TRBJ2-5, with 8 bases lining up with TRBD1. CDR1 MNHEY and CDR2 SMNVEV come from the germline V gene (reference sequence). J lost 5 bases, V lost 3 bases, and 8 bases had no gene match. The CDR3 has 15 amino acids. CDR3 coding DNA: TGTGCCAGCAGTTTTCGGCAGGGGGCTTTCGAGACCCAGTACTTC. It is translated as CASSFRQGAFETQYF.

This clonotype was counted many times. The V call is TRBV20-1, the J call TRBJ1-5, with D maybe TRBD1 (5 bases). The CDR3 is made up of 14 amino acids. Germline V lookup: CDR1 DFQATT, CDR2 SNEGSKA (reference sequence). V shed 1 base and J shed 6 bases, with 13 bases lying between them. The CDR3 reads CSARADAGFQPQHF. CDR3 DNA: TGCAGTGCTAGAGCCGATGCAGGGTTTCAGCCCCAGCATTTT.

This chain joins TRBV10-2 and TRBJ1-1; tentatively, D is TRBD1 (6 bases). CDR3 length: 13 amino acids. V was pared by 4 bases and J by 6 bases, with 12 bases between. The germline gives CDR1 WSHSY, CDR2 SAAADI. CDR3 residues: CASSANRVPEAFF. The CDR3 nucleotides read TGCGCCAGCAGTGCAAACAGGGTGCCTGAAGCTTTCTTT.

V usage is TRBV29-1 and J usage is TRBJ2-3, with D hard to call. V was trimmed by 1 base and J by 5 bases, leaving 4 bases between them. The CDR3 loop spans 11 amino acids. CDR1 is SQVTM, CDR2 ANQGSEA, per germline. Written as DNA, the CDR3 is TGCAGCGTTGAAGCTTTAGATACGCAGTATTTT. Protein sequence: CSVEALDTQYF.

There are a few counts of this clonotype. CDR3 nucleotide sequence: TGTGCCAGCAGCCAGCCCCCTAGACACAGGGATACCCAAGAGACCCAGTACTTC. This translates into CASSQPPRHRDTQETQYF. The chain combines TRBV14 with TRBJ2-5; a possible D gene is TRBD1 (6 bases). Germline V gene data show CDR1 as SGHDN and CDR2 as FVKESK. Trimming removed 3 bases from V and 1 base from J, with 21 bases in between. CDR3 length: 18 residues.

With regard to this clonotype: A much larger clonotype is one base distant, so this may be a read error. V usage is TRBV29-1 and J usage is TRBJ2-7, with 11 bases lining up with TRBD2. Germline V gene data show CDR1 as SQVTM and CDR2 as ANQGSEA. This CDR3 has 14 residues. The DNA for the CDR3 is TGCAGCGTTGACATCCTAGCGGGGGGTCACGAGCAGTGCTTC. This sequence encodes CSVDILAGGHEQCF.

The J gene is TRBJ2-7, the V gene TRBV2, with 7 bases identical to TRBD2. V lost 7 bases to trimming and J lost 0 bases; unmatched junction nucleotides: 3. The germline V gene has CDR1 SNHLY and CDR2 FYNNEI. CDR3 size: 13 residues. The CDR3 DNA sequence: TGTGCCAGCACTGAGCGGGGCTCCTACGAGCAGTACTTC. This encodes CASTERGSYEQYF.

The rearrangement links TRBV2 to TRBJ2-5, with D unclear. V shed 0 bases and J shed 5 bases, with 7 bases lying between them. Germline V gene data show CDR1 as SNHLY and CDR2 as FYNNEI. CDR3 length: 13 amino acids. CDR3 sequence reads: CASSEAKGETQYF. CDR3 sequence (DNA): TGTGCCAGCAGTGAAGCGAAAGGGGAGACCCAGTACTTC.

As to this clonotype: One base away lies a much larger clone, so this may be a sequencing read error. The chain is built from TRBV10-3 and TRBJ2-7; possibly TRBD1 or TRBD2 for D (5 bases each). Germline CDR1 is ENHRY and CDR2 is SYGVKD. The CDR3 runs 11 residues. As DNA, the CDR3 is TGTACCATCAGTGACGGGGTAAGGGGGTACTTC. Its translation is CTISDGVRGYF.

In its sample, this clonotype was seen many times. The CDR3 DNA reads as TGTGCCAGTAGTACGACAGGGGTCAACACTGAAGCTTTCTTT. This encodes CASSTTGVNTEAFF. The chain couples TRBV19 to TRBJ1-1, with TRBD1 identical over 8 bases. This CDR3 comprises 14 residues. The germline V gene encodes CDR1 LNHDA and CDR2 SQIVND (reference sequence). J was trimmed by 2 bases and V by 4 bases; bases with no gene match: 3.

As to this clonotype: A read error may produce the germline difference seen at one junction end. The V and J genes are TRBV2 and TRBJ2-7; 11 nucleotides agree with TRBD1. This CDR3 spans 15 amino acids. Germline assignment: CDR1 SNHLY and CDR2 FYNNEI. CDR3 sequence (DNA): TGCGCCAGCAGTGTATGGGGACAGGGGGGGGAAGAGCTGTACTTC. It translates to CASSVWGQGGEELYF.

In the case of this clonotype: One base away lies a much larger clone, so this may be a sequencing read error. The gene calls are TRBV25-1 and TRBJ1-3; D unclear. CDR1 and CDR2 from the germline V gene are MGHDK and SYGVNS. V lost 6 bases, J lost 4 bases, and 4 bases lay in between. This CDR3 spans 11 amino acids. CDR3 residues: CASSHGNTIYF. The CDR3 DNA reads TGTGCCAGCAGCCACGGAAACACCATATATTTT.

This chain connects TRBV19 to TRBJ1-6; TRBD1 might be the D (6 bases). CDR1 LNHDA and CDR2 SQIVND come from the germline V gene (reference sequence). This CDR3 contains 17 residues. The V end was cut by 5 bases, the J end by 0 bases, with 14 bases between. The CDR3 nucleotides read TGTGCCAGTAGTGAGGGGGGCTTGAGCTCCTATAATTCACCCCTCCACTTT. Its protein is CASSEGGLSSYNSPLHF.

The V and J genes are TRBV29-1 and TRBJ1-2; 8 bases map to TRBD1. Germline V gene lookup returns CDR1 SQVTM and CDR2 ANQGSEA. With 6 bases clipped from V and 8 bases from J, the junction kept 14 bases outside the gene matches. The CDR3 loop spans 14 amino acids. DNA for the CDR3: TGCAGCGTCGACCCCGGGACAGGCGTTGAGGGCTACACCTTC. It yields the protein CSVDPGTGVEGYTF.

The V call is TRBV10-2, the J call TRBJ1-1; a possible D gene is TRBD1 (5 bases). This CDR3 contains 14 residues. V was cut by 8 bases and J by 0 bases, with 13 bases left in between. Germline V CDR1 and CDR2: WSHSY, SAAADI. CDR3 bases: TGCGCCAGCGTTGAACAGGTCATGAACACTGAAGCTTTCTTT. This encodes CASVEQVMNTEAFF.

V and J are TRBV4-3 and TRBJ1-6, with 7 bases that match TRBD1. The ends lost 3 bases at V and 8 bases at J; junction bases unmatched: 10. This CDR3 is built from 16 residues. CDR1 and CDR2 (germline): LGHNA, YSLEER. This CDR3 reads CASSQAWTGGDSPLHF. The CDR3 DNA reads TGCGCCAGCAGCCAGGCCTGGACAGGTGGGGATTCACCCCTCCACTTT.

This clonotype was seen repeatedly, ten times or more. V gene TRBV10-1 combines with J gene TRBJ1-1; D unresolved. The CDR3 covers 14 residues. V lost 5 bases, J lost 0 bases, and 10 bases lay in between. CDR1 and CDR2 (germline): WNHNN, SYGVQD (reference sequence). DNA for the CDR3: TGCGCCAGCAGTCCGGGGATGCTGAACACTGAAGCTTTCTTT. Translation: CASSPGMLNTEAFF.

V gene TRBV29-1 combines with J gene TRBJ2-3; D not certain. V shed 4 bases and J shed 7 bases, with 9 bases lying between them. CDR3 length: 11 residues. The germline gives CDR1 SQVTM, CDR2 ANQGSEA. Here the CDR3 reads CSVVLGNTQYF. In DNA, the CDR3 is TGCAGCGTTGTTCTCGGAAATACGCAGTATTTT.

This clonotype was seen only a few times. The rearrangement joins TRBV20-1 to TRBJ2-5; 9 positions match TRBD2. The CDR3 is 14 amino acids. V was clipped by 2 bases and J by 5 bases; unmatched bases: 6. Germline V gene sequence: CDR1 DFQATT, CDR2 SNEGSKA (reference sequence). The CDR3 spells CSARSPGLAETQYF. CDR3 bases: TGCAGTGCTAGATCCCCCGGACTAGCGGAGACCCAGTACTTC.

V and J are TRBV20-1 and TRBJ1-6, with a tentative D call TRBD1 (5 bases). Germline CDR1 DFQATT, CDR2 SNEGSKA (reference sequence). This CDR3 is built from 15 residues. V lost 0 bases and J lost 7, with 13 bases in between. The chain's CDR3 is CSARDGGAGNSPLHF. As DNA, the CDR3 is TGCAGTGCTAGAGATGGGGGTGCCGGAAATTCACCCCTCCACTTT.

This clonotype was counted a few times. This sequence joins TRBV11-2 and TRBJ2-7, with 7 bases aligning to TRBD1. Germline V gives CDR1 SGHAT, CDR2 FQNNGV. The CDR3 runs to 14 residues. J lost 5 bases, V lost 2 bases, and 6 bases had no gene match. CDR3 residues: CASSLLQGNHEQYF. CDR3 nucleotide sequence: TGTGCCAGCAGCTTACTACAGGGGAACCACGAGCAGTACTTC.

Turning to this clonotype: Mismatch with germline at one junction end may stem from a read error. The chain employs TRBV10-3 and TRBJ2-5; D is uncertain. The CDR3 loop spans 14 amino acids. Per the germline V gene, CDR1 is ENHRY and CDR2 is SYGVKD. CDR3 in DNA: TGTGCCAGCAGTTACGGGCCAGAGCGAGAGACCCAGTACTTC. Amino acids: CASSYGPERETQYF.

This chain uses TRBV7-2 with TRBJ1-2; tentative D call: TRBD1 (6 bases). The CDR3 covers 14 residues. CDR1 is SGHTA, CDR2 FQGNSA, per germline. The V end was cut by 5 bases, the J end by 4 bases, with 14 bases between. The CDR3 DNA sequence: TGTGCCAGCAGCCCACAGGGTGCGCTCTATGGCTACACCTTC. Translated, it gives CASSPQGALYGYTF.

This clonotype was picked up many times. The CDR3: CATSPTGGTEAFF. The CDR3 DNA reads TGTGCCACCAGCCCGACCGGGGGCACTGAAGCTTTCTTT. The V call is TRBV15, the J call TRBJ1-1, with a tentative D call TRBD1 (5 bases). This CDR3 spans 13 amino acids. V was clipped by 5 bases and J by 4 bases, with 11 bases between them. Per the germline V gene, CDR1 is LNHNV and CDR2 is YYDKDF (reference sequence).

This clonotype has at least ten counts. As DNA, the CDR3 is TGCAGCGTTAGGCAGGGCCCCGGGGCCAACGTCCTGACTTTC. As protein: CSVRQGPGANVLTF. This chain links TRBV29-1 with TRBJ2-6; D is possibly TRBD1 (5 bases). Trimming left V 5 bases short and J 4 bases short, with 12 bases between. Per germline, CDR1 SQVTM and CDR2 ANQGSEA. The CDR3 has 14 amino acids.